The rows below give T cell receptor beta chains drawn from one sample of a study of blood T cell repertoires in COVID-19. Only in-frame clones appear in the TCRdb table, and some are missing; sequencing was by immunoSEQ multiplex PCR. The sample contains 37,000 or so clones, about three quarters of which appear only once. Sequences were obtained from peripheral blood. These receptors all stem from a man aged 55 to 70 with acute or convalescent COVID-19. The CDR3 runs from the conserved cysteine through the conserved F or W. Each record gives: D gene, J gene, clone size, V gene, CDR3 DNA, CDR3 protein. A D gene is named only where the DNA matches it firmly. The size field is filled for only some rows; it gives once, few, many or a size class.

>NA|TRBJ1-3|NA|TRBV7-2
TGTGCCAGCAGTTTTCGAGGACTCGGTCACTCTGGAAACACCATATATTTT
CASSFRGLGHSGNTIYF
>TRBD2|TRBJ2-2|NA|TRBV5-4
TGTGCCAGCAGCTTGGGACTAGCGTCCGGGGAGCTGTTTTTT
CASSLGLASGELFF
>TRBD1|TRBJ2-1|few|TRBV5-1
TGCGCCAGCAGTTTCTACGGGACAGGGGGCTCCTACAATGAGCAGTTCTTC
CASSFYGTGGSYNEQFF
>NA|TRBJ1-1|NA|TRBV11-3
TGTGCCAGCAGCTCGGACACTGAAGCTTTCTTT
CASSSDTEAFF
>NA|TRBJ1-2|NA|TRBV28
TGTGCCAGCAGTTTTCTGGCAGTACGCAACTATGGCTACACCTTC
CASSFLAVRNYGYTF
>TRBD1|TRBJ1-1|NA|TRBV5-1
TGCGCCAGCAGCTCCCTTACAGGGGTAGGGGCTGAAGCTTTCTTT
CASSSLTGVGAEAFF
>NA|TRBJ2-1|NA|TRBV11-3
TGTGCCAGCAGCCCACACCCCCCCATGGAGAATGAGCAGTTCTTC
CASSPHPPMENEQFF
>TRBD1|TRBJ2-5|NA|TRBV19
TGTGCCAGTAGTACCTCCCGGGACAGCCAAGAGACCCAGTACTTC
CASSTSRDSQETQYF
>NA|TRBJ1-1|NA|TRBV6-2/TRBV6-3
TGTGCCAGCAGTTCCCTCGGGGACACTGAAGCTTTCTTT
CASSSLGDTEAFF
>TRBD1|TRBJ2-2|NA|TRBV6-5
TGTGCCAGCAGCGGCGACAGGGTCTCTTACGGGGAGCTGTTTTTT
CASSGDRVSYGELFF
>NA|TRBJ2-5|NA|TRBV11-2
TGTGCCAGCAGCACACAGCTCAGTCCAGAGACCCAGTACTTC
CASSTQLSPETQYF
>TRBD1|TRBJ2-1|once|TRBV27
TGTGCCAGCACCCTTATCTCAGGGGGCTTAAGAGGAGGGAATGAGCAGTTCTTC
CASTLISGGLRGGNEQFF
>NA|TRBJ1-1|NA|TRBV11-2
TGTGCCAGCAGCCCACCTCCGGGACATGTACTAAACACTGAAGCTTTCTTT
CASSPPPGHVLNTEAFF
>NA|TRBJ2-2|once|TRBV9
TGTGCCAGCAGCGTAGGGTTAGCGGATATGGGGGAGCTGTTTTTT
CASSVGLADMGELFF
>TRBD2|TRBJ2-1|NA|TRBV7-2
TGTGCCAGCAGCTTAGGGACTAGCGGGACGGGGAATGAGCAGTTCTTC
CASSLGTSGTGNEQFF
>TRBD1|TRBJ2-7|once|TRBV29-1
TGCAGCGCCGCCGACAGGGGGATATCCTACGAGCAGTACTTC
CSAADRGISYEQYF
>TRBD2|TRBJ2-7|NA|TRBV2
TGTGCCAGCAGGGGGACTAGAATGGCTCTCGGTGAGCAGTACTTC
CASRGTRMALGEQYF
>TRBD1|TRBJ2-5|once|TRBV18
TGTGCCAGCTCACCACTAACAGGGGGAGAGACCCAGTACTTC
CASSPLTGGETQYF
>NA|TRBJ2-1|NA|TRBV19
TGTGCCAGTAGTATAGAGGAGGCGGGGAAGCAGTTCTTC
CASSIEEAGKQFF
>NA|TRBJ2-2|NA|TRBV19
TGTGCCAGTAGTATACGGACCGGGGAGCTGTTTTTT
CASSIRTGELFF
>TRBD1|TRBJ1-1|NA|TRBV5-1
TGCGCCAGCAGCTTGGCAGGGGGCGAATGGACTGAAGCTTTCTTT
CASSLAGGEWTEAFF
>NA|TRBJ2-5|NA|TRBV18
TGTGCCAGCTCACCAGCGAATGCAAAGGGGGAGACCCAGTACTTC
CASSPANAKGETQYF
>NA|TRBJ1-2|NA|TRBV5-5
TGTGCCAGCAGCTTGGTCGCGGACAGTAACTATGGCTACACCTTC
CASSLVADSNYGYTF
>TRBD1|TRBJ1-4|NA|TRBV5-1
TGCGCCAGCAGCCGGGACAGGGAGTATGAAAAACTGTTTTTT
CASSRDREYEKLFF
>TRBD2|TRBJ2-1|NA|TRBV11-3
TGTGCCAGCAGTTTGACTAGCCCCTCCTACAATGAGCAGTTCTTC
CASSLTSPSYNEQFF
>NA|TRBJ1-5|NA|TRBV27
TGTGCCAGCGGGAGGAATGGCTTTCAGCCCCAGCATTTT
CASGRNGFQPQHF
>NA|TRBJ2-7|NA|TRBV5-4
TGTGCCAGCAGCCGTACGGGGGTTCCCTCTAGGGAGCAGTACTTC
CASSRTGVPSREQYF
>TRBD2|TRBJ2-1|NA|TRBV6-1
TGTGCCAGCTCATCGGGAGGGAACGAGCAGTTCTTC
CASSSGGNEQFF
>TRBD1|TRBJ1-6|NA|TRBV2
TGTGCCAGCAGGACAGGGAATTCGTCACCCCTCCACTTT
CASRTGNSSPLHF
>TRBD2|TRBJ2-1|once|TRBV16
TGTGCCAGCAGCCGAAGGACTAGCGGGAGTGGTTCTGAGCAGTTCTTC
CASSRRTSGSGSEQFF
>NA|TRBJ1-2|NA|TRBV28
TGTGCCAGCAGACAGCTGAACTATGGCTACACCTTC
CASRQLNYGYTF
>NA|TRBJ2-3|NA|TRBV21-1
TGTGCCAGCAGCAAAGGGACTAACGGGACCCTAGGGAATACGCAGTATTTT
CASSKGTNGTLGNTQYF
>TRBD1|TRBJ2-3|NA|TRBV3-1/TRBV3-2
TGTGCCAGCGCCCGGACAGGGGCTAGCACAGATACGCAGTATTTT
CASARTGASTDTQYF
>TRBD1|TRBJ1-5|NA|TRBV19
TGTGCCAGTAGTATGTGGACAGGAGGAAATCAGCCCCAGCATTTT
CASSMWTGGNQPQHF
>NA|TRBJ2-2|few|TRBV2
TGTGCCAGCAGTGAGGAAATCGCCCCGAGGACCGGGGAGCTGTTTTTT
CASSEEIAPRTGELFF
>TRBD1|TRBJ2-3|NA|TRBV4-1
TGCGCCAGCAGCCAGGGTGACAGGGTGGCAGATACGCAGTATTTT
CASSQGDRVADTQYF
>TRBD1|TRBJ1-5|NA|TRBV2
TGTGCCAGCAGACGGGACAGAAATAGCAATCAGCCCCAGCATTTT
CASRRDRNSNQPQHF
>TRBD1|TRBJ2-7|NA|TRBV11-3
TGTGCCAGCAGCTTGGAGGGACAGGGGGCTTACGAGCAGTACTTC
CASSLEGQGAYEQYF
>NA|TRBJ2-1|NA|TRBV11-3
TGTGCCAGCAGCTTAGCCCGGACATCTGAGCAGTTCTTC
CASSLARTSEQFF
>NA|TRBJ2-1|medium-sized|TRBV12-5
TGTGCTAGTGGTTGGGAGATTACCCTAGCGAATGGTAGGGAGCAGTTCTTC
CASGWEITLANGREQFF
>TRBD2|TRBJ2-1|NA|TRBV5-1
TGCGCCAGCAGCCCGATGACTAGCGGAGGCAATGAGCAGTTCTTC
CASSPMTSGGNEQFF
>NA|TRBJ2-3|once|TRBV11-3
TGTGCCAGCAGCTTAGATCACAATTACGGCACAGATACGCAGTATTTT
CASSLDHNYGTDTQYF
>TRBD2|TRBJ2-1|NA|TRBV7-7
TGTGCCAGCAGCTTAGTAGCGGGAGGAGTAGATGAGCAGTTCTTC
CASSLVAGGVDEQFF
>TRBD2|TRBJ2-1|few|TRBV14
TGTGCCAGCAGCCAAGATCTGGGTAGCGGGAGGAATTACAATGAGCAGTTCTTC
CASSQDLGSGRNYNEQFF